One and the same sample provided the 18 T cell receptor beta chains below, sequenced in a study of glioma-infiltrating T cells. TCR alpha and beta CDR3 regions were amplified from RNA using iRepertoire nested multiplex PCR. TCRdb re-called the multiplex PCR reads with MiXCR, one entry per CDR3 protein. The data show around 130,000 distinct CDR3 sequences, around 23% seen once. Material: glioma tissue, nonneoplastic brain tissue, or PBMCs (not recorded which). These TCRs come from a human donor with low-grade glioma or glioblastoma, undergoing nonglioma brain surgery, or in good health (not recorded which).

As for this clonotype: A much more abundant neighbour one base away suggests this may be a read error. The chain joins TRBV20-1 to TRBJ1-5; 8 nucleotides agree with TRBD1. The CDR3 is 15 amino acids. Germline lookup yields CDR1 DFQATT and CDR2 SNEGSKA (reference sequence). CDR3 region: CSASDRTGPNRPQHF. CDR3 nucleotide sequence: TGCAGTGCTAGCGATCGGACAGGGCCAAATCGGCCCCAGCATTTT.

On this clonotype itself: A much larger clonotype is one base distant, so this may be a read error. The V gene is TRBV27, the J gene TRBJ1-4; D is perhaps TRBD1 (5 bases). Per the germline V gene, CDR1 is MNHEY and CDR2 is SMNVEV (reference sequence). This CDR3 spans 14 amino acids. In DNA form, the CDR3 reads TGTGCCAGCAGCCCAGGGTGGGCTAATGGAAAACTGTTTTTT. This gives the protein CASSPGWANGKLFF. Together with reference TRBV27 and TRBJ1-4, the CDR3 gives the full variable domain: EAQVTQNPRYLITVTGKKLTVTCSQNMNHEYMSWYRQDPGLGLRQIYYSMNVEVTDKGDVPEGYKVSRKEKRNFPLILESPSPNQTSLYFCASSPGWANGKLFFGSGTQLSVL.

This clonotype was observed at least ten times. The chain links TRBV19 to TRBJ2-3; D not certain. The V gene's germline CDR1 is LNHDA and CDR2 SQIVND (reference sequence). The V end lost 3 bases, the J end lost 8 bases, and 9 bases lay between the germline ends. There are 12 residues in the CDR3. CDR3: CASSMSPGTQYF. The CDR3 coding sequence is TGTGCCAGTAGTATGTCCCCCGGTACGCAGTATTTT.

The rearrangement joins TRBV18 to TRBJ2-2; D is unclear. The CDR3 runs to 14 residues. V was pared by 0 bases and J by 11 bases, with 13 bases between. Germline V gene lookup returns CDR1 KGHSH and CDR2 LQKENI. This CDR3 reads CASSPPATTFELFF. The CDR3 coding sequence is TGTGCCAGCTCACCACCGGCAACGACCTTCGAGCTGTTTTTT.

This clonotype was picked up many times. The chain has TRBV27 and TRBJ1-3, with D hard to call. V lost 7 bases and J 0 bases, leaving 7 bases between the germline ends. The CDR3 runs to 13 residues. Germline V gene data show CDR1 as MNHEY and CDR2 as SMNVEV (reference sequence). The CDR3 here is CASNPYSGNTIYF. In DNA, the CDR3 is TGTGCCAGCAATCCGTACTCTGGAAACACCATATATTTT.

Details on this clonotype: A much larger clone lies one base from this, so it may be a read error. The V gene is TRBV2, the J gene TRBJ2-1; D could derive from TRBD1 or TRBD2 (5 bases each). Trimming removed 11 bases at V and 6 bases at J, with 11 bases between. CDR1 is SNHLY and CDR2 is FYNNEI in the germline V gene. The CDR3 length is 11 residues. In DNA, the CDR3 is TGTGCCGGCGAGGGACGCAATGAGCAGTTCTTC. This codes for CAGEGRNEQFF.

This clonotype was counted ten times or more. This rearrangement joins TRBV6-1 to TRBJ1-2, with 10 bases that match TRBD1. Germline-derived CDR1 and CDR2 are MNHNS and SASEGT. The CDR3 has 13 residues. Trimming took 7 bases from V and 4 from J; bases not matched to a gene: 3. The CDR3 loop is CASTGDRGYGYTF. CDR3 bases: TGTGCCAGCACCGGGGACAGGGGCTATGGCTACACCTTC.

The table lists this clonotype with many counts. CDR3 residues: CASSRTGTRGSYEQYV. CDR3 nucleotides: TGTGCCAGCAGCCGTACCGGGACTAGGGGCTCCTACGAGCAGTACGTC. The chain carries TRBV6-1 and TRBJ2-7, with TRBD2 identical over 8 bases. Per the germline V gene, CDR1 is MNHNS and CDR2 is SASEGT. The V and J ends lost 6 bases and 0 bases, in that order; junction bases with no gene match: 10. This CDR3 contains 16 residues.

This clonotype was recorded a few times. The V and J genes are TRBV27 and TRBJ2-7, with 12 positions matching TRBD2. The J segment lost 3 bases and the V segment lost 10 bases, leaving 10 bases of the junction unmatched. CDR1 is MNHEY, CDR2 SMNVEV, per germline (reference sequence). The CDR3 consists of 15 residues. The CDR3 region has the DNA TGTGCCACTCGCCAGACTAGCGGGGGAGGCTACGAGCAGTACGTC. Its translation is CATRQTSGGGYEQYV.

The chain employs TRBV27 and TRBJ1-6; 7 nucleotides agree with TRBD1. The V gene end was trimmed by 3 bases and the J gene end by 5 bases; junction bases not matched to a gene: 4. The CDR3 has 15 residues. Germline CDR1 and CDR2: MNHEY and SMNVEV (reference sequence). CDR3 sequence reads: CASSFGTVNNSPLHF. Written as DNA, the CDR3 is TGTGCCAGCAGTTTCGGGACAGTTAATAATTCACCCCTCCACTTT.

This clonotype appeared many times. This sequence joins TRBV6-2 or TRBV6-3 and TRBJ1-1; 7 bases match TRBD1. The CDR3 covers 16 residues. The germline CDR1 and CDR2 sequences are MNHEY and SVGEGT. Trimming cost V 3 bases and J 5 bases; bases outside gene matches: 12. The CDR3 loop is CASSYNRGRLWTEAFF. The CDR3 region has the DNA TGTGCCAGCAGTTATAACAGGGGAAGATTGTGGACTGAAGCTTTCTTT.

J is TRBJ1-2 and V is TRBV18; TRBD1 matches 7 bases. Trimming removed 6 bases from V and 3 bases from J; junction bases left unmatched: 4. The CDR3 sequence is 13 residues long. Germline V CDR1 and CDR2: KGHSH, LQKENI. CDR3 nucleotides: TGTGCCAGCTCCGGGACAGTCGACTATGGCTACACCTTC. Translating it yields CASSGTVDYGYTF.

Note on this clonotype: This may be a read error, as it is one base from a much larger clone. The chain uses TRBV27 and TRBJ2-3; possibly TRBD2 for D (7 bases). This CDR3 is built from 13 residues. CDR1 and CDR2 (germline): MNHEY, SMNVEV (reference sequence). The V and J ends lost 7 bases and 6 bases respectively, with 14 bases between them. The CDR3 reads CASTRAGADTQYF. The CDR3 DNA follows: TGTGCCAGCACCCGTGCGGGGGCGGATACGCAGTATTTT.

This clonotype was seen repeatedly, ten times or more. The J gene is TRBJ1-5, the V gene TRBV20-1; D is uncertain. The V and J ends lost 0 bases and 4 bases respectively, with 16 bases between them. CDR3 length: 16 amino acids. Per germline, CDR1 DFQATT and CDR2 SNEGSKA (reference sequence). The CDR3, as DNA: TGCAGTGCTAGAGAACCTAGGGTGGGTAGAAATCAGCCCCAGCATTTT. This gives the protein CSAREPRVGRNQPQHF.

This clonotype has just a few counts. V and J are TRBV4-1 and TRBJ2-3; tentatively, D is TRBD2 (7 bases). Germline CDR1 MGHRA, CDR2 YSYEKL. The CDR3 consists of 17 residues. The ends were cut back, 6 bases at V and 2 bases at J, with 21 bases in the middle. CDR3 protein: CASSLRGRGATTDTQYF. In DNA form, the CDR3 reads TGCGCCAGCAGTCTGAGGGGTCGGGGGGCAACCACAGATACGCAGTATTTT.

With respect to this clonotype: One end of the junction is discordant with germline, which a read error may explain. CDR3: CASSQDTQVRYGCTF. The DNA of the CDR3 is TGTGCCAGCAGCCAAGATACTCAGGTCCGCTATGGCTGCACCTTC. The chain carries TRBV4-2 and TRBJ1-2; D is unclear. Germline CDR1 is LGHNA and CDR2 is YNFKEQ. CDR3 size: 15 residues.

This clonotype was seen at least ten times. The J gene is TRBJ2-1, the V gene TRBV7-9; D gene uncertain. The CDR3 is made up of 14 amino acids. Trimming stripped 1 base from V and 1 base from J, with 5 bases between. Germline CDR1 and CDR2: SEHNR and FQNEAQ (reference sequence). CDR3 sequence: CASSLDGSYNEQFF. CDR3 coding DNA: TGTGCCAGCAGCTTAGATGGGTCCTACAATGAGCAGTTCTTC.

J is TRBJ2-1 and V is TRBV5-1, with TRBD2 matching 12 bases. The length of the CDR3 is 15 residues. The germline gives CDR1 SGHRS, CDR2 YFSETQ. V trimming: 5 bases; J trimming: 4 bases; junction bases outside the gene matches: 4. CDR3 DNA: TGCGCCAGCAGACCCGGGACTAGCGGGTACAATGAGCAGTTCTTC. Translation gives CASRPGTSGYNEQFF.